This is a list of T cell receptor beta chains from one sample in a study of cytomegalovirus exposure and HLA in healthy donors. Libraries were prepared by immunoSEQ multiplex PCR; TCRdb keeps only in-frame clonotypes and omits some of them. The repertoire consists of roughly 180,000 clones, with around 80% occurring once and the leading ten covering roughly 2.3%. The specimen was PBMCs. The receptor source for this set is a male donor in good health and CMV-seronegative. The CDR3 runs from the conserved cysteine through the conserved F or W. Fields, in order: D gene, V gene, J gene, clone size, CDR3 protein, CDR3 DNA. A D gene is named only where the DNA matches it firmly. Size values are once, few and many counts, or a class for expanded clones, and some rows have none.

TRBD2	TRBV15	TRBJ2-2	NA	CATSKELAGVTGELFF	TGTGCCACCAGTAAAGAACTAGCGGGGGTTACCGGGGAGCTGTTTTTT
NA	TRBV7-2	TRBJ2-7	NA	CASSYLQESYEQYF	TGTGCCAGCAGCTACCTGCAGGAATCCTACGAGCAGTACTTC
TRBD2	TRBV4-3	TRBJ2-1	few	CASSISGGANEQFF	TGCGCCAGCAGCATTAGCGGGGGGGCCAATGAGCAGTTCTTC
NA	TRBV7-8	TRBJ1-6	NA	CASSFRIYNSPLHF	TGTGCCAGCAGCTTCCGTATCTATAATTCACCCCTCCACTTT
TRBD1	TRBV25-1	TRBJ1-3	NA	CASSGQGTGRSSTIYF	TGTGCCAGCAGTGGACAGGGTACTGGTCGTAGTTCCACCATATATTTT
NA	TRBV19	TRBJ2-1	NA	CASSPYRDTNEQFF	TGTGCCAGTAGCCCTTACCGGGACACCAATGAGCAGTTCTTC
TRBD2	TRBV27	TRBJ2-5	NA	CASSFTFGRRETQYF	TGTGCCAGCAGTTTCACCTTCGGGAGGAGAGAGACCCAGTACTTC
TRBD1	TRBV30	TRBJ2-5	NA	CAWSWDRKGETQYF	TGTGCCTGGAGTTGGGACAGGAAGGGAGAGACCCAGTACTTC
TRBD1	TRBV10-1	TRBJ2-1	NA	CASRPVPETGAEYNEQFF	TGCGCCAGCAGACCCGTTCCGGAAACAGGGGCTGAATACAATGAGCAGTTCTTC
TRBD2	TRBV7-9	TRBJ2-1	once	CASSSRSGRGYNEQFF	TGTGCCAGCAGCTCCCGGAGCGGGAGAGGTTACAATGAGCAGTTCTTC
TRBD2	TRBV11-3	TRBJ2-3	NA	CASSSHGGGSITDTQYF	TGTGCCAGCAGCTCCCACGGGGGGGGGTCAATAACAGATACGCAGTATTTT
NA	TRBV6-4	TRBJ1-3	NA	CASTEGDSGNTIYF	TGTGCCAGCACCGAAGGGGACTCTGGAAACACCATATATTTT
NA	TRBV2	TRBJ1-5	NA	CASSETVRQPQHF	TGTGCCAGCAGCGAGACAGTTAGACAGCCCCAGCATTTT
TRBD1	TRBV4-1	TRBJ2-3	NA	CASSPIQGTDTQYF	TGCGCCAGCAGCCCGATACAGGGGACAGATACGCAGTATTTT
TRBD1	TRBV7-3	TRBJ2-7	NA	CASSRSGQDYEQYF	TGTGCCAGCAGCAGATCGGGACAGGACTACGAGCAGTACTTC
NA	TRBV6-5	TRBJ1-2	NA	CASSFSMNLGGRAPF	TGTGCCAGCAGTTTCAGTATGAACTTAGGGGGGAGGGCCCCCTTC
TRBD1	TRBV28	TRBJ1-1	NA	CASGAFPGQTTEAFF	TGTGCCAGCGGAGCATTCCCGGGACAGACAACTGAAGCTTTCTTT
NA	TRBV5-1	TRBJ2-7	NA	CASSLDGQASYEQYF	TGCGCCAGCAGCTTGGACGGTCAGGCCTCGTACGAGCAGTACTTC
TRBD1	TRBV7-2	TRBJ2-4	NA	CASSLEQGANIQYF	TGTGCCAGCAGCTTAGAACAGGGGGCAAACATTCAGTACTTC
NA	TRBV5-1	TRBJ2-5	NA	CASSLAGWETQYF	TGCGCCAGCAGCTTGGCGGGTTGGGAGACCCAGTACTTC
NA	TRBV4-3	TRBJ2-7	NA	CASSPQGGAYEQYF	TGCGCCAGCAGCCCCCAGGGGGGAGCCTACGAGCAGTACTTC
NA	TRBV18	TRBJ2-5	NA	CASSPSPVEGRTQYF	TGTGCCAGCTCACCATCCCCGGTTGAGGGTAGGACCCAGTACTTC
TRBD1	TRBV7-9	TRBJ2-7	NA	CASSRGTGGVYEQYF	TGTGCCAGCAGCCGAGGGACAGGGGGTGTCTACGAGCAGTACTTC
TRBD1	TRBV9	TRBJ1-1	once	CASSRTGTGGFNTEAFF	TGTGCCAGCAGCAGAACCGGGACAGGGGGATTTAACACTGAAGCTTTCTTT
TRBD2	TRBV5-1	TRBJ2-1	NA	CASSLWGTSSIEQFF	TGCGCCAGCAGCTTGTGGGGGACTAGTAGTATTGAGCAGTTCTTC
NA	TRBV15	TRBJ1-2	NA	CATSRGLTETIVHGYTF	TGTGCCACCAGCAGAGGGTTGACCGAGACAATCGTTCATGGCTACACCTTC
NA	TRBV6-6	TRBJ2-3	NA	CASTLRRGGYTDTQYF	TGTGCCAGCACCTTACGCCGAGGGGGATACACAGATACGCAGTATTTT
NA	TRBV27	TRBJ2-3	once	CASRTPGDWGQYF	TGTGCCAGCAGGACACCCGGGGACTGGGGGCAGTATTTT
TRBD2	TRBV10-1	TRBJ2-7	NA	CASKRLAGVNRNEQYF	TGCGCCAGCAAACGACTAGCGGGAGTAAATCGGAACGAGCAGTACTTC
NA	TRBV6-6	TRBJ1-3	NA	CASRPTQGRGNTIYF	TGTGCCAGCAGGCCCACGCAGGGGAGAGGAAACACCATATATTTT
TRBD1	TRBV7-9	TRBJ2-3	NA	CASSKGTGDRDTQYF	TGTGCCAGCAGCAAAGGGACAGGGGATAGGGATACGCAGTATTTT
TRBD2	TRBV5-1	TRBJ2-2	NA	CASSTGLAGVNTGELFF	TGCGCCAGCTCCACGGGGCTAGCGGGAGTAAACACCGGGGAGCTGTTTTTT
NA	TRBV7-3	TRBJ1-2	NA	CASSSGNYGYTF	TGTGCCAGCAGCTCCGGGAACTATGGCTACACCTTC
NA	TRBV6-1	TRBJ2-5	once	CASLQGLLAQETQYF	TGTGCCAGCCTTCAGGGTTTGTTGGCCCAAGAGACCCAGTACTTC
TRBD1	TRBV10-3	TRBJ2-2	NA	CAITGGTENTGELFF	TGTGCCATCACCGGTGGGACAGAAAACACCGGGGAGCTGTTTTTT
TRBD1	TRBV4-2	TRBJ2-1	NA	CASSQAWTGNYNEQFF	TGTGCCAGCAGCCAAGCTTGGACAGGGAACTACAATGAGCAGTTCTTC
TRBD1	TRBV5-1	TRBJ2-1	NA	CASSFGAGGYNEQFF	TGCGCCAGCAGCTTCGGGGCAGGGGGTTACAATGAGCAGTTCTTC
TRBD1	TRBV28	TRBJ1-2	NA	CASSSPGTGSYGYTF	TGTGCCAGCAGTTCCCCCGGGACAGGGTCCTATGGCTACACCTTC
TRBD1	TRBV28	TRBJ1-5	few	CASIPGQGVDWYQPQHF	TGTGCCAGCATACCCGGACAGGGAGTAGATTGGTATCAGCCCCAGCATTTT
TRBD1	TRBV28	TRBJ1-1	NA	CASSLSGQGAPEAFF	TGTGCCAGCAGTTTATCCGGACAGGGGGCGCCTGAAGCTTTCTTT
TRBD1	TRBV27	TRBJ2-1	NA	CASSPGQGNNEQFF	TGTGCCAGCAGTCCCGGACAGGGGAACAATGAGCAGTTCTTC